These 25 T cell receptor beta chains came from one sample sequenced in a study of shared clonotypes between healthy human individuals. Some clones are missing from TCRdb's copy, which holds only in-frame ones; the method was immunoSEQ multiplex PCR. The repertoire holds under 2.5 million clones, with around 93% as singletons. Sequencing was carried out using naive CD4+ T cells from PBMCs. Documented subset: CD45RA+ positively selected. The origin of the receptors is a man younger than 30 in good health. Some clones in this sample may be carry-over from other donors' samples.

The chain joins TRBV7-3 to TRBJ2-1; possible D gene TRBD2, 5 bases. The germline V gene has CDR1 SGHTA and CDR2 FQGTGA. CDR3 size: 15 residues. Trimming took off 0 bases at V and 0 bases at J, with 6 bases between the two ends. This chain's CDR3 is CASSLTSVSYNEQFF. DNA of the CDR3: TGTGCCAGCAGCTTAACTAGCGTCTCCTACAATGAGCAGTTCTTC.

The chain carries TRBV2 and TRBJ2-2; D remains ambiguous. The CDR3 is 16 residues long. Trimming cost V 1 base and J 4 bases, with 13 bases left between them. Looked up from germline, CDR1 is SNHLY and CDR2 is FYNNEI. CDR3 in amino acids: CASSEVLPGVTGELFF. The CDR3 nucleotides read TGTGCCAGCAGTGAAGTCCTCCCTGGAGTCACCGGGGAGCTGTTTTTT.

The CDR3 reads CASRQGTNTEAFF. CDR3 bases: TGTGCCAGCAGACAGGGTACGAACACTGAAGCTTTCTTT. The chain couples TRBV2 to TRBJ1-1; perhaps TRBD1 as D (6 bases). Germline assignment: CDR1 SNHLY and CDR2 FYNNEI. The V gene lost 6 bases and the J gene lost 1 base, with 9 bases spanning the gap. The CDR3 has 13 residues. Full variable domain (remainder filled in from reference TRBV2 and TRBJ1-1): EPEVTQTPSHQVTQMGQEVILRCVPISNHLYFYWYRQILGQKVEFLVSFYNNEISEKSEIFDDQFSVERPDGSNFTLKIRSTKLEDSAMYFCASRQGTNTEAFFGQGTRLTVV.

The J gene is TRBJ1-2, the V gene TRBV18, with 7 positions matching TRBD1. CDR3 length: 14 amino acids. The V gene's germline CDR1 is KGHSH and CDR2 LQKENI. V trimming: 3 bases; J trimming: 3 bases; junction bases outside the gene matches: 4. CDR3 in amino acids: CASSPTDRDYGYTF. The CDR3 nucleotides read TGTGCCAGCTCACCCACTGACAGGGACTATGGCTACACCTTC.

The rearrangement uses TRBV5-1 and TRBJ2-7, with 12 bases lining up with TRBD1. The germline V gene has CDR1 SGHRS and CDR2 YFSETQ. The V segment lost 0 bases and the J segment 5 bases; nucleotides outside the gene matches: 9. The CDR3 length is 17 residues. The CDR3 coding sequence is TGCGCCAGCAGCTTGGGTGGGACAGGGGGCGTAGGTCACGAGCAGTACTTC. Protein product: CASSLGGTGGVGHEQYF.

The chain couples TRBV11-2 to TRBJ1-4, with D possibly matching TRBD1 (6 bases). Trimming shortened V by 3 bases and J by 0 bases, and 17 bases separated the two germline ends. The germline gives CDR1 SGHAT, CDR2 FQNNGV. The CDR3 is 18 amino acids. CDR3 nucleotide sequence: TGTGCCAGCAGCTTTGGGGGGGCGGCCCTAGCAACTAATGAAAAACTGTTTTTT. It yields the protein CASSFGGAALATNEKLFF.

This clone occurred once. This chain connects TRBV28 to TRBJ2-1; D perhaps matches TRBD1 (5 bases). The CDR3 loop spans 16 amino acids. V was clipped by 6 bases and J by 4 bases, with 19 bases between them. The germline V gene has CDR1 MDHEN and CDR2 SYDVKM. The CDR3 here is CASSPHPPTGYNEQFF. DNA of the CDR3: TGTGCCAGCAGCCCCCACCCACCAACAGGTTACAATGAGCAGTTCTTC.

J is TRBJ2-7 and V is TRBV5-8; D ambiguous. The ends were cut back, 4 bases at V and 6 bases at J, with 11 bases in the middle. Germline values: CDR1 SGHTS, CDR2 YDEGEE. This CDR3 comprises 12 residues. The CDR3 loop is CASSPNEREQYF. CDR3 nucleotide sequence: TGTGCCAGCAGCCCTAATGAGCGCGAGCAGTACTTC.

The V call is TRBV27, the J call TRBJ2-7; D is possibly TRBD2 (5 bases). The CDR3 extends over 15 amino acids. The ends were cut back, 5 bases at V and 2 bases at J, with 16 bases in the middle. Germline CDR1 reads MNHEY; CDR2 reads SMNVEV (reference sequence). CDR3 nucleotide sequence: TGTGCCAGCAGTCAGAATGCCCGGGATACCTACGAGCAGTACTTC. Its protein product is CASSQNARDTYEQYF.

This chain connects TRBV2 to TRBJ2-2; D might be TRBD1 or TRBD2, each matching 5 bases. Trimming shortened V by 7 bases and J by 0 bases, and 15 bases separated the two germline ends. The CDR3 runs 16 residues. The germline gives CDR1 SNHLY, CDR2 FYNNEI. The CDR3 sequence: CASNPPVGANTGELFF. CDR3 nucleotides: TGTGCCAGCAACCCTCCGGTGGGGGCGAACACCGGGGAGCTGTTTTTT.

This chain uses TRBV5-1 with TRBJ1-2, with 7 bases identical to TRBD1. The germline gives CDR1 SGHRS, CDR2 YFSETQ. The CDR3 has 15 amino acids. V lost 0 bases, J lost 3 bases, and 5 bases stayed unmatched. Here the CDR3 DNA reads TGCGCCAGCAGCTTGGCGGCACAGGGGTACTATGGCTACACCTTC. It specifies CASSLAAQGYYGYTF.

This clone was found once. This chain connects TRBV5-6 to TRBJ2-6, with D perhaps matching TRBD1 (5 bases). V dropped 4 bases and J dropped 3 bases, with 11 bases sitting between them. The germline gives CDR1 SGHDT, CDR2 YYEEEE. CDR3 length equals 15 residues. The CDR3 DNA reads TGTGCCAGCAGCAGGGGCTTTTTTGGGGCCAACGTCCTGACTTTC. This translates into CASSRGFFGANVLTF. Filled out from reference TRBV5-6 and TRBJ2-6, the complete variable domain reads DAGVTQSPTHLIKTRGQQVTLRCSPKSGHDTVSWYQQALGQGPQFIFQYYEEEERQRGNFPDRFSGHQFPNYSSELNVNALLLGDSALYLCASSRGFFGANVLTFGAGSRLTVL.

As concerns this clone: This sample also contains other DNA sequences that code for the same CDR3. Here the CDR3 reads CASSLGGLNQPQHF. CDR3 DNA: TGTGCCAGCAGCCTAGGAGGGTTAAATCAGCCCCAGCATTTT. The chain links TRBV7-9 to TRBJ1-5; no definite D call. The CDR3 runs to 14 residues. With 5 bases removed from V and 4 bases from J, the gap between germline ends came to 12 bases. Germline V gene sequence: CDR1 SEHNR, CDR2 FQNEAQ (reference sequence).

This chain joins TRBV7-9 and TRBJ1-2; TRBD1 agrees at 9 bases. The V gene end was trimmed by 5 bases and the J gene end by 6 bases; junction bases not matched to a gene: 10. Per germline, CDR1 SEHNR and CDR2 FQNEAQ (reference sequence). The CDR3 totals 15 residues. CDR3 DNA sequence: TGTGCCAGCAGCCCACCGACAGGGGGGAAAGATGGCTACACCTTC. Its translation is CASSPPTGGKDGYTF.

The DNA of the CDR3 is TGTGCCAGCAGCGGGGGACAGGGGAACCAAGAGACCCAGTACTTC. Translating it yields CASSGGQGNQETQYF. The chain recombines TRBV5-4 with TRBJ2-5, with 10 bases that match TRBD1. The V gene's germline CDR1 is SGHNT and CDR2 YYREEE (reference sequence). CDR3 length: 15 amino acids. The V gene end was trimmed by 4 bases and the J gene end by 0 bases; junction bases not matched to a gene: 3.

The CDR3 sequence: CASSERVRYEQYF. In DNA, the CDR3 is TGTGCCAGCAGTGAACGAGTTCGATACGAGCAGTACTTC. The chain has TRBV6-1 and TRBJ2-7, with D hard to call. CDR1 and CDR2 (germline): MNHNS, SASEGT. The CDR3 extends over 13 amino acids. V was clipped by 2 bases and J by 4 bases, with 9 bases between them.

This chain joins TRBV7-9 and TRBJ2-2; 9 nucleotides match TRBD1. Germline V CDR1 and CDR2: SEHNR, FQNEAQ (reference sequence). The CDR3 totals 16 residues. Losses at the gene ends were 5 bases for V and 3 bases for J; bases not matched to a gene: 7. Here the CDR3 reads CASSRQGGSHTGELFF. The CDR3 DNA reads as TGTGCCAGCAGCCGACAGGGGGGTAGTCACACCGGGGAGCTGTTTTTT.

This rearrangement joins TRBV5-4 to TRBJ2-1, with TRBD1 identical over 9 bases. The germline gives CDR1 SGHNT, CDR2 YYREEE (reference sequence). J gave up 9 bases and V 0 bases, and 4 bases lay outside the gene matches. The CDR3 runs 14 residues. The CDR3 is CASSLGTGVGEQFF. CDR3 coding DNA: TGTGCCAGCAGCTTGGGGACAGGGGTGGGTGAGCAGTTCTTC.

This chain connects TRBV20-1 to TRBJ2-5, with D possibly TRBD2 on 6 matching bases. V was trimmed by 6 bases and J by 11 bases, leaving 16 bases between them. The germline CDR1 and CDR2 sequences are DFQATT and SNEGSKA (reference sequence). The CDR3 contains 11 residues. The DNA of the CDR3 is TGCAGTGCCCCGAAGACTAGTCGGCAGTACTTC. Translation: CSAPKTSRQYF.

CDR3 residues: CASRLGASYEQYF. The CDR3 region has the DNA TGTGCCAGCAGATTGGGGGCCTCCTACGAGCAGTACTTC. The chain recombines TRBV25-1 with TRBJ2-7; D is perhaps TRBD1 (6 bases). The CDR3 extends over 13 amino acids. From germline, CDR1 is MGHDK and CDR2 SYGVNS. Trimming removed 6 bases from V and 0 bases from J, with 9 bases in between.

V gene TRBV2 combines with J gene TRBJ1-5; no clear D. The CDR3 contains 12 residues. Germline V gene sequence: CDR1 SNHLY, CDR2 FYNNEI. Trimming removed 7 bases from V and 4 bases from J, with 8 bases in between. The CDR3 protein is CASNAENQPQHF. In nucleotides, the CDR3 is TGTGCCAGCAACGCGGAGAATCAGCCCCAGCATTTT.

The chain couples TRBV29-1 to TRBJ2-3, with 9 bases identical to TRBD2. Germline V gene lookup returns CDR1 SQVTM and CDR2 ANQGSEA. This CDR3 comprises 15 residues. J lost 3 bases, V lost 1 base, and 5 bases had no gene match. DNA for the CDR3: TGCAGCGTTGAAGGGCCTAGCGGGAAAACAGATACGCAGTATTTT. This encodes CSVEGPSGKTDTQYF.

As regards this clone: A read error may account for a junction end that differs from germline. V usage is TRBV5-6 and J usage is TRBJ1-2, with TRBD1 as a possible D gene (5 bases). The CDR3 is made up of 13 amino acids. CDR1 SGHDT and CDR2 YYEEEE come from the germline V gene. CDR3 amino acids: CASRLEGFYGYTF. CDR3 DNA: TGTGCCAGCAGATTGGAGGGGTTCTATGGCTACACCTTC. The full variable domain, completed using reference TRBV5-6 and TRBJ1-2, is DAGVTQSPTHLIKTRGQQVTLRCSPKSGHDTVSWYQQALGQGPQFIFQYYEEEERQRGNFPDRFSGHQFPNYSSELNVNALLLGDSALYLCASRLEGFYGYTFGSGTRLTVV.

The chain couples TRBV5-1 to TRBJ1-3; 7 bases align to TRBD1. This CDR3 is built from 16 residues. Losses at the gene ends were 0 bases for V and 4 bases for J; bases not matched to a gene: 7. CDR1 SGHRS and CDR2 YFSETQ come from the germline V gene. CDR3 in amino acids: CASSLGQGSVGNTIYF. Written as DNA, the CDR3 is TGCGCCAGCAGCTTGGGACAGGGTTCGGTGGGAAACACCATATATTTT.

On this clone itself: Germline is not matched at one junction end, which may reflect a read error. Additional DNA sequences in this sample encode the identical CDR3. The CDR3 coding sequence is TGCAGCGTCGAAGGGGGTACCTACGAGCAGTACTTC. Its protein is CSVEGGTYEQYF. The gene calls are TRBV29-1 and TRBJ2-7, with a weak D call TRBD1 (6 bases). The CDR3 consists of 12 residues. Germline-derived CDR1 and CDR2 are SQVTM and ANQGSEA.